This T cell receptor beta chain was sequenced during a study of blood T cell repertoires in COVID-19 (dated by TCRdb to the early 2020s). For the wider study: The collaborator samples originated in the United States, Italy and Spain and spanned the acute and convalescent phases of COVID-19. The material from the prospective study consisted of cDNA or gDNA derived from T cells, B-cell-depleted T cells, or PBMCs. Subjects who had been exposed to COVID-19, were actively infected with it, or had recovered from it provided the deeply sampled blood TCRbeta repertoires that made up the dataset. The repertoires were made available in a free public database intended to serve as a resource for research on the immune response to SARS-CoV-2. The samples were drawn from the first 160 participants of the ongoing ImmuneRACE study and from more than 1,000 subjects provided by 6 global collaborators. A de-identified subject ID, COVID-19 status, age in years and sex were almost always included in the sample metadata. Where HLA class I and class II types were available, the types were taken from metadata supplied by the sample provider, not from assay-based typing. Findings and caveats that apply to the study as a whole: How much clinical and demographic metadata was included differed by source and by participant, and the metadata was provided uncurated.

V gives up 4 bases and J gives up 1 base, and the segment between their germline ends measures 19 bases. Based on the germline V gene (reference sequence), the CDR1 and CDR2 sequences are MNHEY and SMNVEV. There are 17 amino acids in the CDR3, from cysteine to phenylalanine inclusive. Of all the DNA, just the CDR3 is kept, 51 bases in frame from base 1. The immunoSEQ Assay, a bias-controlled multiplex PCR, was used to amplify TCRbeta CDR3 regions from genomic DNA. In the authors' own workflow: Within the assay, amplification of reference gene primers was used to estimate how many nucleated cells each sample contained. To quantify the absolute abundance of each unique TCRbeta CDR3 rearrangement, sequence reads were collapsed and filtered. For each sample, productive Simpson clonality was calculated as the square root of Simpson's diversity index across productive rearrangements. TCRdb carries this immuneACCESS record with in-frame sequences only. Its versions omit some clonotypes, under half of them owing to an unresolved V gene in the studies checked, with the rest unexplained. V and J calls and clone size are as listed in that table; D and trimming were resolved from the DNA. The sample data list about 230,000 clones, and roughly 83% of these were observed just once. The ten largest clones add up to roughly 2.7% of the sample.

Collaborating institutions collected whole blood in K2EDTA tubes following their own protocols. Collaborator samples were shipped for TCRbeta analysis as frozen whole blood, isolated PBMCs, or DNA extracted from either sample type. Turning to this clone: Its recognized antigen is unknown. No qualities accompany the bases; no much larger clone lies one base away.

The material sequenced was peripheral blood. The TCR was taken from a woman between 65 and 79 years old with active or convalescent COVID-19. The sequence joins TRBV27 to TRBJ1-2; a confident D gene designation cannot be given. The DNA sequence reads TGTGCCAGCAGTTCAACGGACTCCATGGTCCTTAACTATGGCTACACCTTC. Its translation is CASSSTDSMVLNYGYTF.